What follows are 5 T cell receptor beta chains derived from one specimen sequenced in a study of blood T cell repertoires in COVID-19 (dated by TCRdb to the early 2020s). Libraries were constructed by the immunoSEQ multiplex PCR assay. TCRdb took over this immuneACCESS table, retaining in-frame rearrangements with V and J assigned. Such tables are incomplete; in checked studies, under half of the missing clones stem from an unresolved V gene, and the remainder is unexplained. In this sample the table shows 100,000 to 150,000 clones, more than 70% of which occur a single time. The ten largest clonotypes hold around 5% of the sample. The material sequenced was peripheral blood. These receptors all come from a human donor in a cohort sampled during active COVID-19.

The genes are TRBV20-1 and TRBJ2-2; TRBD2 might be the D (5 bases). V dropped 3 bases and J dropped 6 bases, with 14 bases sitting between them. The CDR3 loop spans 14 amino acids. Germline V gives CDR1 DFQATT, CDR2 SNEGSKA (reference sequence). Here the CDR3 reads CSASRVGVPGELFF. CDR3 DNA: TGCAGTGCTAGTCGGGTCGGGGTACCCGGGGAGCTGTTTTTT.

This clone was counted only a few times. The chain carries TRBV5-8 and TRBJ2-7, with 9 bases fitting TRBD1. The CDR3 is 14 amino acids. The germline V gene encodes CDR1 SGHTS and CDR2 YDEGEE. Trimming cost V 6 bases and J 1 base; bases outside gene matches: 5. The CDR3 region has the DNA TGTGCCAGCATCCGGGGACAGGGTTCCTACGAGCAGTACTTC. Translation: CASIRGQGSYEQYF.

The chain is built from TRBV7-8 and TRBJ2-1; 10 nucleotides line up with TRBD2. The CDR3 covers 15 residues. Per the germline V gene, CDR1 is SGHVS and CDR2 is FQNEAQ. V was pared by 5 bases and J by 10 bases, with 11 bases of the junction left unmatched. DNA of the CDR3: TGTGCCAGCAGCCAAACCGGGACTAGCGATGGGGAGCAGTTCTTC. This translates into CASSQTGTSDGEQFF.

The chain employs TRBV2 and TRBJ1-5; TRBD1 matches 7 bases. V shed 7 bases, J shed 7 bases, and the junction held 13 bases outside the gene matches. The germline gives CDR1 SNHLY, CDR2 FYNNEI. The CDR3 is 15 residues long. In nucleotides, the CDR3 is TGTGCCAGCAAGCCCGGGACAGATTACTTCCAGCCCCAGCATTTT. Protein sequence: CASKPGTDYFQPQHF.

This rearrangement joins TRBV6-5 to TRBJ2-1; D perhaps matches TRBD1 (8 bases). Trimming shortened V by 7 bases and J by 7 bases, and 20 bases separated the two germline ends. The germline CDR1 and CDR2 sequences are MNHEY and SVGAGI. There are 15 residues in the CDR3. This chain's CDR3 is CASIRNRGGRNEQFF. The DNA of the CDR3 is TGTGCCAGCATTCGAAACAGGGGGGGACGGAATGAGCAGTTCTTC.